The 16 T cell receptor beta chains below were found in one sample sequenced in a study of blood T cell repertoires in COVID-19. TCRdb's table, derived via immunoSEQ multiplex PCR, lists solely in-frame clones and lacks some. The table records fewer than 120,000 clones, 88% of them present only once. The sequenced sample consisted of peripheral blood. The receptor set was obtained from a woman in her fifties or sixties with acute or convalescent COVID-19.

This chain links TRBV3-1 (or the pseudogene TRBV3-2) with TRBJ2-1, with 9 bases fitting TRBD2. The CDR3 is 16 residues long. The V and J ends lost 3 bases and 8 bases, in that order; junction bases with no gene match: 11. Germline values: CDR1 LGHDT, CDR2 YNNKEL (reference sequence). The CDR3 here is CASSHGVSSGKDEQFF. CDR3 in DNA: TGTGCCAGCAGCCATGGAGTATCTAGCGGGAAAGATGAGCAGTTCTTC.

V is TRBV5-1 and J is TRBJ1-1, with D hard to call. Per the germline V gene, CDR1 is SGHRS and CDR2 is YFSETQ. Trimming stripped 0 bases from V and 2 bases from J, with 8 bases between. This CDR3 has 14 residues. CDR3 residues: CASSLAARNTEAFF. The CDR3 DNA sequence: TGCGCCAGCAGCTTGGCCGCGAGAAACACTGAAGCTTTCTTT.

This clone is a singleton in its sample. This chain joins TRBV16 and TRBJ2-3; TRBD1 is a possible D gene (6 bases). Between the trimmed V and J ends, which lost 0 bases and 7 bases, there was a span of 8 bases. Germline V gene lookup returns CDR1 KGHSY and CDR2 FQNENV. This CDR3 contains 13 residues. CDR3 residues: CASSQSTGYTQYF. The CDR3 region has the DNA TGTGCCAGCAGCCAATCGACAGGTTATACGCAGTATTTT.

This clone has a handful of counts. The CDR3 loop reads CASSFSPTNTGELFF. CDR3 sequence (DNA): TGTGCCAGCAGCTTCTCACCTACTAACACCGGGGAGCTGTTTTTT. The chain joins TRBV7-6 to TRBJ2-2; no clear D gene. Germline V gene sequence: CDR1 SGHVS, CDR2 FNYEAQ. Trimming pared 3 bases from V and 2 bases from J, leaving 10 bases between. The CDR3 contains 15 residues. The full variable domain, with the rest looked up from reference TRBV7-6 and TRBJ2-2, is GAGVSQSPRYKVTKRGQDVALRCDPISGHVSLYWYRQALGQGPEFLTYFNYEAQQDKSGLPNDRFSAERPEGSISTLTIQRTEQRDSAMYRCASSFSPTNTGELFFGEGSRLTVL.

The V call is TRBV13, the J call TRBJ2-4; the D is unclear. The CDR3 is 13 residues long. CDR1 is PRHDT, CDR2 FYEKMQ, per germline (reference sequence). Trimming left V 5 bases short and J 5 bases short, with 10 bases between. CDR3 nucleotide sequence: TGTGCCAGCAGCGTCGACACCGAAAACATTCAGTACTTC. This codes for CASSVDTENIQYF.

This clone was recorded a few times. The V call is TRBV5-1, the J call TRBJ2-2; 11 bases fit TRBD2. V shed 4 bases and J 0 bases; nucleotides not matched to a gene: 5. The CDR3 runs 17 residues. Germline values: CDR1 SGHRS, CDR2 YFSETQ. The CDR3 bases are TGCGCCAGCAGCCAGGGACTAGCGGCAGCGAACACCGGGGAGCTGTTTTTT. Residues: CASSQGLAAANTGELFF.

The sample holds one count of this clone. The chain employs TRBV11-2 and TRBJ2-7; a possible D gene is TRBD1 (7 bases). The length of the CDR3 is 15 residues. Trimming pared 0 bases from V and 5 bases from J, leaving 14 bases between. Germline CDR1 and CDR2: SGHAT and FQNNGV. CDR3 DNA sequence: TGTGCCAGCAGCTTAGATTTACAGGGGAGGCACGAGCAGTACTTC. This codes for CASSLDLQGRHEQYF.

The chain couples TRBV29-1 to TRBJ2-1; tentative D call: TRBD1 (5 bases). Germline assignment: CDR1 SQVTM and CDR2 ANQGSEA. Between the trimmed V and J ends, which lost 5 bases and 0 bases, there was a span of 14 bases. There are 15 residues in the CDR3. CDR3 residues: CSVWGGSSSYNEQFF. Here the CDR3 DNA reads TGCAGCGTTTGGGGCGGTTCGAGCTCCTACAATGAGCAGTTCTTC.

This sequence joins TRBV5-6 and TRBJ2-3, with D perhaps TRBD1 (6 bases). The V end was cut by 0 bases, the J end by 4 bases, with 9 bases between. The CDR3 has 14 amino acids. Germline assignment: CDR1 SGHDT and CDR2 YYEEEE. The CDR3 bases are TGTGCCAGCAGCTTGGTGGGGGCCTCAGATACGCAGTATTTT. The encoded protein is CASSLVGASDTQYF.

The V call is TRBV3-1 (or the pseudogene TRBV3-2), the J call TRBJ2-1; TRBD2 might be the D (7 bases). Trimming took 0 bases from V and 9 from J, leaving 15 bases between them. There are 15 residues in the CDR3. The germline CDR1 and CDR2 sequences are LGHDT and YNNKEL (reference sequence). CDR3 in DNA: TGTGCCAGCAGCCAAGAGGGGGCGGGAGAGGTTGAGCAGTTCTTC. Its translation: CASSQEGAGEVEQFF.

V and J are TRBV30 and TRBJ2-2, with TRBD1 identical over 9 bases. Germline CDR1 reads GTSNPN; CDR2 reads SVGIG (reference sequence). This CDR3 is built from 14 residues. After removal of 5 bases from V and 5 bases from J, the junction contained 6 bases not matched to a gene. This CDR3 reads CAWGRDRVTGELFF. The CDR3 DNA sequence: TGTGCCTGGGGCCGGGACAGGGTAACCGGGGAGCTGTTTTTT.

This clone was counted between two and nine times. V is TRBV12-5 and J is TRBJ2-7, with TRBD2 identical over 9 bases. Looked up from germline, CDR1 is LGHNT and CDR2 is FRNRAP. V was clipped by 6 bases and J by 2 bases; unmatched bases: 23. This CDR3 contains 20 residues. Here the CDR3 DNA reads TGTGCTAGTGGCCGTCCTGTGGGGGCGCGAGGACTAGCGAAGCCCTACGAGCAGTACTTC. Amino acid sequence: CASGRPVGARGLAKPYEQYF.

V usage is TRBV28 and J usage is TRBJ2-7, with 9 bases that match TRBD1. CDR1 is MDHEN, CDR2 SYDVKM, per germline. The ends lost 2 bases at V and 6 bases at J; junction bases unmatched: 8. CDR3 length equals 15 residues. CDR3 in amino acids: CASSLAGTGPSEQYF. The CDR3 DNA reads TGTGCCAGCAGTTTAGCCGGGACAGGGCCCTCCGAGCAGTACTTC.

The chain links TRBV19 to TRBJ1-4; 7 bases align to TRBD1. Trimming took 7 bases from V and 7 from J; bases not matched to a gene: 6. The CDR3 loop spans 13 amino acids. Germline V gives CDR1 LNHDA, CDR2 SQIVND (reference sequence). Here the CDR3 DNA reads TGTGCCAGTAACGACAGGGCGCGTGAAAAACTGTTTTTT. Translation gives CASNDRAREKLFF.

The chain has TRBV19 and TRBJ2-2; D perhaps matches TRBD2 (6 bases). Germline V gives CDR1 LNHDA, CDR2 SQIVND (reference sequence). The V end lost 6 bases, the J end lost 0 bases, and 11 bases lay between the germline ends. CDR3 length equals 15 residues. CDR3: CASSRGFANTGELFF. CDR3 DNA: TGTGCCAGTAGCCGGGGGTTTGCGAACACCGGGGAGCTGTTTTTT.

DNA for the CDR3: TGCGCCAGCAGCCCAGGGACAGGCACGAACACTGAAGCTTTCTTT. It encodes CASSPGTGTNTEAFF. The genes are TRBV5-1 and TRBJ1-1, with 8 bases aligning to TRBD1. With V trimmed by 4 bases and J by 1 base, 6 bases remained unmatched. The CDR3 runs 15 residues. The germline V gene encodes CDR1 SGHRS and CDR2 YFSETQ.